These 31 T cell receptor beta chains originate from one sample sequenced in a study of glioma-infiltrating T cells. TCR alpha and beta CDR3 regions were amplified from RNA using iRepertoire nested multiplex PCR. TCRdb reprocessed the multiplex PCR reads via MiXCR and lists one record per CDR3 protein. The data contain over 100,000 distinct CDR3 sequences, less than 30% of them singletons. The specimen sequenced was glioma tissue, nonneoplastic brain tissue, or PBMCs (not recorded which). The receptor set was obtained from a human donor with low-grade glioma or glioblastoma, undergoing nonglioma brain surgery, or in good health (not recorded which).

The rearrangement joins TRBV2 to TRBJ2-7, with 8 bases fitting TRBD1. V was clipped by 0 bases and J by 8 bases; unmatched bases: 3. This CDR3 has 13 residues. Germline V gives CDR1 SNHLY, CDR2 FYNNEI. This chain's CDR3 is CASSEAAGGKQYF. In DNA, the CDR3 is TGTGCCAGCAGTGAAGCGGCAGGGGGCAAGCAGTACTTC.

V gene TRBV4-3 combines with J gene TRBJ1-4; D uncertain. This CDR3 is 15 amino acids long. The ends were cut back, 0 bases at V and 7 bases at J, with 12 bases in the middle. The germline V gene has CDR1 LGHNA and CDR2 YSLEER. The chain's CDR3 is CASSQDPGVGEKLFF. CDR3 bases: TGCGCCAGCAGCCAAGATCCGGGAGTAGGTGAAAAACTGTTTTTT.

This chain joins TRBV19 and TRBJ2-1; 10 bases agree with TRBD2. The V gene end was trimmed by 3 bases and the J gene end by 4 bases; junction bases not matched to a gene: 3. Germline-derived CDR1 and CDR2 are LNHDA and SQIVND (reference sequence). The CDR3 contains 15 residues. CDR3 loop: CASSISGGPYNEQFF. The CDR3 DNA follows: TGTGCCAGTAGTATTAGCGGGGGGCCATACAATGAGCAGTTCTTC.

A note on this clonotype: This may come from a read error, since a much larger clone is one base off. The chain employs TRBV18 and TRBJ2-7, with unresolved D. The CDR3 sequence is 13 residues long. In germline, CDR1 is KGHSH, CDR2 LQKENI. The CDR3 is CASSPVTSYKQYF. The CDR3 coding sequence is TGTGCCAGCTCACCAGTGACATCCTACAAGCAGTACTTC.

This clonotype occurred many times. The chain is built from TRBV11-2 and TRBJ2-3; the D gene is possibly TRBD1 (6 bases). Trimming removed 2 bases at V and 1 base at J, with 7 bases between. CDR3 length equals 14 residues. Germline V CDR1 and CDR2: SGHAT, FQNNGV. The CDR3 loop is CASSLNRGTDTQYF. The CDR3 nucleotides are TGTGCCAGCAGCTTAAACAGGGGCACAGATACGCAGTATTTT.

This clonotype was recorded at least ten times. The V call is TRBV29-1, the J call TRBJ1-2; 7 nucleotides match TRBD1. Germline V gene sequence: CDR1 SQVTM, CDR2 ANQGSEA. This CDR3 has 14 residues. V lost 6 bases, J lost 6 bases, and 13 bases stayed unmatched. The CDR3: CSVLRGDRRDGYTF. CDR3 DNA: TGCAGCGTCCTCCGCGGGGACAGAAGGGATGGCTACACCTTC.

This clonotype was observed a few times. The chain combines TRBV9 with TRBJ1-5, with D perhaps matching TRBD1 (6 bases). Germline assignment: CDR1 SGDLS and CDR2 YYNGEE. V was shortened by 5 bases and J by 5 bases, with 17 bases between the two germline ends. This CDR3 is built from 15 residues. CDR3 DNA: TGTGCCAGCAGATTACAGGGAAGGATTGATCAGCCCCAGCATTTT. Translation gives CASRLQGRIDQPQHF.

This clonotype was detected ten times or more. The chain has TRBV24-1 and TRBJ2-1; no reliable D call. Trimming removed 2 bases from V and 2 bases from J, with 9 bases in between. This CDR3 has 15 residues. Germline CDR1 reads KGHDR; CDR2 reads SFDVKD. CDR3 DNA sequence: TGTGCCACCAGTGATTCGAGGAAGCCCTACAATGAGCAGTTCTTC. Translation: CATSDSRKPYNEQFF.

This clonotype has at least ten counts. The genes are TRBV20-1 and TRBJ2-1, with TRBD2 identical over 7 bases. CDR1 and CDR2 (germline): DFQATT, SNEGSKA (reference sequence). The trim removed 1 base at V and 9 bases at J, leaving 9 bases unmatched. This CDR3 comprises 14 residues. CDR3 protein: CSARGAAGELEQFF. In DNA form, the CDR3 reads TGCAGTGCTAGAGGCGCGGCGGGAGAACTTGAGCAGTTCTTC.

This chain links TRBV20-1 with TRBJ2-3, with 13 bases lining up with TRBD2. Germline-derived CDR1 and CDR2 are DFQATT and SNEGSKA (reference sequence). V lost 5 bases, J lost 0 bases, and 11 bases stayed unmatched. CDR3 size: 18 residues. CDR3 DNA: TGCAGTGCTCCGAAAGGGACTAGCGGGACACGGAGCACAGATACGCAGTATTTT. It specifies CSAPKGTSGTRSTDTQYF.

This clonotype was recorded at least ten times. The chain combines TRBV3-1 with TRBJ1-2, with 10 nucleotides matching TRBD1. CDR3 size: 15 residues. Germline CDR1 is LGHDT and CDR2 is YNNKEL (reference sequence). Unmatched junction bases numbered 6, after V lost 2 bases and J lost 6 bases. The CDR3 nucleotides read TGTGCCAGCAGCCAATTCACCGGGACAGGGGATGGCTACACCTTC. Encoded protein: CASSQFTGTGDGYTF.

This clonotype was seen many times. The J gene is TRBJ1-2, the V gene TRBV4-1, with a possible D match to TRBD1 (5 bases). V was pared by 0 bases and J by 1 base, with 9 bases between. CDR3 size: 15 residues. Germline CDR1 reads MGHRA; CDR2 reads YSYEKL. CDR3 sequence (DNA): TGCGCCAGCAGCCAAGATAGGGGTTTTAACTATGGCTACACCTTC. As protein: CASSQDRGFNYGYTF.

In this sample, this clonotype turned up many times. The J gene is TRBJ1-2, the V gene TRBV18; D is ambiguous. This CDR3 contains 15 residues. V was pared by 0 bases and J by 4 bases, with 12 bases between. CDR1 is KGHSH, CDR2 LQKENI, per germline. In nucleotides, the CDR3 is TGTGCCAGCTCACCACCCGGATCTATTTTCTATGGCTACACCTTC. Its protein is CASSPPGSIFYGYTF.

As for this clonotype: A much larger clone differs from this one at a single base, so this may be a read error. The chain links TRBV12-3 or TRBV12-4 to TRBJ1-5; TRBD1 agrees at 8 bases. The CDR3 is 15 residues long. This chain's CDR3 is CASSPSTGDDQPHHF. The DNA for the CDR3 is TGTGCCAGCAGTCCCTCGACAGGGGATGATCAGCCCCATCATTTT.

As for this clonotype: The missing conserved phenylalanine or tryptophan at the end of this CDR3 makes a read error likely. The chain is built from TRBV4-3 and TRBJ2-7, with D tentatively TRBD1 or TRBD2 (6 bases each). Germline CDR1 LGHNA, CDR2 YSLEER. The CDR3 is 14 amino acids. With 0 bases removed from V and 7 bases from J, the gap between germline ends came to 13 bases. The CDR3 sequence is CASSQDSGGPEQYL. Here the CDR3 DNA reads TGCGCCAGCAGCCAAGATAGTGGGGGGCCAGAGCAGTACCTC.

This clonotype showed up many times. V gene TRBV7-9 combines with J gene TRBJ1-6; unclear D gene. The CDR3 runs 15 residues. V lost 5 bases to trimming and J lost 7 bases, with 15 bases between them. Germline CDR1 and CDR2: SEHNR and FQNEAQ (reference sequence). CDR3 DNA sequence: TGTGCCAGCAGCCAGAGTAGTAGCCGGAATTCACCCCTCCACTTT. Translated, it gives CASSQSSSRNSPLHF. Based on the CDR3 plus reference TRBV7-9 and TRBJ1-6, the full variable domain is DTGVSQNPRHKITKRGQNVTFRCDPISEHNRLYWYRQTLGQGPEFLTYFQNEAQLEKSRLLSDRFSAERPKGSFSTLEIQRTEQGDSAMYLCASSQSSSRNSPLHFGNGTRLTVT.

This clonotype has a count of ten or more. The V gene is TRBV7-2, the J gene TRBJ2-3; D remains ambiguous. The V gene's germline CDR1 is SGHTA and CDR2 FQGNSA. V was cut by 2 bases and J by 3 bases, with 18 bases left in between. The CDR3 sequence is 17 residues long. For the CDR3, the DNA is TGTGCCAGCAGCTTAAATCCTTCCGGGTACCTAACAGATACGCAGTATTTT. Its translation: CASSLNPSGYLTDTQYF.

This clonotype was counted many times. Written as DNA, the CDR3 is TGCAGCGTTCTAGACAGTAATTCACCCCTCCACTTT. Encoded protein: CSVLDSNSPLHF. The chain links TRBV29-1 to TRBJ1-6, with a possible D match to TRBD1 (5 bases). The germline V gene has CDR1 SQVTM and CDR2 ANQGSEA. Deletions cut 5 bases from V and 6 bases from J, with 8 bases between. The CDR3 runs 12 residues.

V and J are TRBV29-1 and TRBJ1-4; D might be TRBD1 (5 bases). The CDR3 is made up of 13 amino acids. Trimming removed 5 bases at V and 4 bases at J, with 11 bases between. Germline assignment: CDR1 SQVTM and CDR2 ANQGSEA. The CDR3 DNA sequence: TGCAGCGTTCAAGGGGCGGGTAATGAAAAACTGTTTTTT. The encoded protein is CSVQGAGNEKLFF.

This clonotype was detected ten times or more. V and J are TRBV12-3 or TRBV12-4 and TRBJ1-2; no reliable D call. This CDR3 has 14 residues. V was trimmed by 4 bases and J by 5 bases, leaving 14 bases between them. Here the CDR3 reads CASSYNEARYGYTF. As DNA, the CDR3 is TGTGCCAGCAGTTACAATGAGGCCCGGTATGGCTACACCTTC.

This chain links TRBV29-1 with TRBJ2-3; D gene ambiguous. Deletions cut 7 bases from V and 2 bases from J, with 13 bases between. This CDR3 is 13 amino acids long. Germline values: CDR1 SQVTM, CDR2 ANQGSEA. As DNA, the CDR3 is TGCAGCGCAATTTCAGTCTCCACAGATACGCAGTATTTT. Translation gives CSAISVSTDTQYF.

This clonotype was picked up many times. V and J are TRBV27 and TRBJ2-1, with 11 bases that match TRBD2. In germline, CDR1 is MNHEY, CDR2 SMNVEV (reference sequence). This CDR3 is 19 amino acids long. The V segment lost 0 bases and the J segment 8 bases; nucleotides outside the gene matches: 15. This chain's CDR3 is CASSLSLGLAGGRGDEQFF. In DNA, the CDR3 is TGTGCCAGCAGTTTATCTCTTGGGCTAGCGGGGGGCCGGGGGGATGAGCAGTTCTTC.

This clonotype was counted at least ten times. The rearrangement uses TRBV29-1 and TRBJ1-3, with D possibly being TRBD1 (5 bases). There are 16 residues in the CDR3. Trimming left V 4 bases short and J 7 bases short, with 23 bases between. Germline CDR1 SQVTM, CDR2 ANQGSEA. The CDR3 nucleotides are TGCAGCGTTGTCCCCTCCGCGGGACTCGAAGCTAACACCATATATTTT. Translated, it gives CSVVPSAGLEANTIYF.

In its sample, this clonotype was seen many times. The V gene is TRBV27, the J gene TRBJ1-2; D gene ambiguous. There are 15 residues in the CDR3. With 3 bases removed from V and 2 bases from J, the gap between germline ends came to 13 bases. Germline CDR1 and CDR2: MNHEY and SMNVEV (reference sequence). In DNA form, the CDR3 reads TGTGCCAGCAGTTTCGGCCCAAGCGTCAACTATGGCTACACCTTC. This encodes CASSFGPSVNYGYTF.

J is TRBJ2-2 and V is TRBV9, with D possibly being TRBD2 (6 bases). Looked up from germline, CDR1 is SGDLS and CDR2 is YYNGEE. Trimming cost V 4 bases and J 6 bases, with 13 bases left between them. The CDR3 is 14 amino acids. The CDR3 DNA reads TGTGCCAGCAGCTACGGCGGGGAAGCCGGGGAGCTGTTTTTT. This sequence encodes CASSYGGEAGELFF.

This clonotype was observed many times. The V call is TRBV4-3, the J call TRBJ1-5, with 7 positions matching TRBD1. V lost 0 bases and J lost 6; bases outside the gene matches: 11. There are 17 residues in the CDR3. The germline V gene encodes CDR1 LGHNA and CDR2 YSLEER. The CDR3 protein is CASSQDVRGQYRQPQHF. CDR3 nucleotides: TGCGCCAGCAGCCAAGATGTGAGGGGACAGTATCGTCAGCCCCAGCATTTT.

This clonotype was seen repeatedly, ten times or more. The chain joins TRBV6-1 to TRBJ2-7; 9 bases fit TRBD1. This CDR3 comprises 15 residues. In germline, CDR1 is MNHNS, CDR2 SASEGT. The V and J ends lost 6 bases and 3 bases, in that order; junction bases with no gene match: 9. The CDR3, as DNA: TGTGCCAGCAGACCGGGACAGGGAGTATACTACGAGCAGTACTTC. Its protein is CASRPGQGVYYEQYF.

Many counts were recorded for this clonotype. The rearrangement uses TRBV20-1 and TRBJ2-3, with 9 bases aligning to TRBD2. V dropped 8 bases and J dropped 4; count of bases not matched to a gene: 7. The germline CDR1 and CDR2 sequences are DFQATT and SNEGSKA (reference sequence). This CDR3 region has 13 residues. Written as DNA, the CDR3 is TGCAGTACGAGCGGGGGGTTCCCAGATACGCAGTATTTT. It encodes CSTSGGFPDTQYF.

This clonotype has at least ten counts. The rearrangement links TRBV10-3 to TRBJ1-1, with D perhaps TRBD1 (5 bases). This CDR3 is 15 amino acids long. CDR1 is ENHRY, CDR2 SYGVKD, per germline. Between the trimmed V and J ends, which lost 8 bases and 1 base, there was a span of 17 bases. The CDR3 nucleotides read TGTGCCATCGCCCGAGGGGAGGGGAGGAACACTGAAGCTTTCTTT. Amino acid sequence: CAIARGEGRNTEAFF.

This chain uses TRBV11-2 with TRBJ2-1; TRBD2 might be the D (5 bases). Germline values: CDR1 SGHAT, CDR2 FQNNGV. CDR3 size: 14 residues. V was pared by 0 bases and J by 6 bases, with 9 bases between. This CDR3 is CASSLDRTGNEQFF. In DNA, the CDR3 is TGTGCCAGCAGCTTAGATCGGACTGGCAATGAGCAGTTCTTC.

This clonotype was detected ten times or more. The chain couples TRBV20-1 to TRBJ1-5; D not certain. The V gene's germline CDR1 is DFQATT and CDR2 SNEGSKA (reference sequence). The V gene lost 4 bases and the J gene lost 3 bases, with 13 bases spanning the gap. There are 14 residues in the CDR3. The CDR3 coding sequence is TGCAGTGCTAAGTCTGGACCCGCCAATCAGCCCCAGCATTTT. It translates to CSAKSGPANQPQHF.